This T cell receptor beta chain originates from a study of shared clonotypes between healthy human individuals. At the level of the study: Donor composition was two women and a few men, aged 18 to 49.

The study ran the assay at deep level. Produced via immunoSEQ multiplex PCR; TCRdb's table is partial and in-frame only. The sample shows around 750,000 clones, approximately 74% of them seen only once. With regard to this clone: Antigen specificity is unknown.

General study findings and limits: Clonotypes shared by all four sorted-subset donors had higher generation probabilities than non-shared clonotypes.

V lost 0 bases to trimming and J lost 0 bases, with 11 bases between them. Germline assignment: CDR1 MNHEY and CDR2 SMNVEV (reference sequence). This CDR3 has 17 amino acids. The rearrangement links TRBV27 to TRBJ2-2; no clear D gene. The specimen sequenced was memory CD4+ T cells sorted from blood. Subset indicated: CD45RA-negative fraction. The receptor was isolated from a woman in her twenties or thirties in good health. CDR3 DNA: TGTGCCAGCAGTTTATCGAGGCACTTAACGAACACCGGGGAGCTGTTTTTT. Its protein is CASSLSRHLTNTGELFF.